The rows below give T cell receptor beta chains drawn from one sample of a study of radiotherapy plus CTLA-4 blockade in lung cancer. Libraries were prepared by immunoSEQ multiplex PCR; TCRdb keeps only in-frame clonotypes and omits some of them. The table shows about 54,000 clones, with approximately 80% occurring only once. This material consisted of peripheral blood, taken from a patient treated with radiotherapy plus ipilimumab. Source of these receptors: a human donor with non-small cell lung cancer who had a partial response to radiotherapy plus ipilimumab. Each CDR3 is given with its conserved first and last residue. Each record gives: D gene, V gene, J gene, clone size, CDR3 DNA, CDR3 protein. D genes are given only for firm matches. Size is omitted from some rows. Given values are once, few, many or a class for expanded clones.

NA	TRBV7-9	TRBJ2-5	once	TGTGCCAGCAGCTCAACAGTAGTTATAAAGACCCAGTACTTC	CASSSTVVIKTQYF
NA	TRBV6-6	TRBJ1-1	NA	TGTGCCAGCAGCTCGGCCGGGGGAAGGGGGAACACTGAAGCTTTCTTT	CASSSAGGRGNTEAFF
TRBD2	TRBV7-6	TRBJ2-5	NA	TGTGCCAGCAGCCCGCGGGGGGCCCAAGAGACCCAGTACTTC	CASSPRGAQETQYF
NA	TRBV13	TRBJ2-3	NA	TGTGCCAGCAGCTTACGGGGGAAAACTAGCACAGATACGCAGTATTTT	CASSLRGKTSTDTQYF
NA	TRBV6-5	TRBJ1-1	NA	TGTGCCAGCAGTGAGGGAGCCGAGGGAACTGAAGCTTTCTTT	CASSEGAEGTEAFF
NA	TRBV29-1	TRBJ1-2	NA	TGCAGCGCCAGGGACATTACTAACTATGGCTACACCTTC	CSARDITNYGYTF
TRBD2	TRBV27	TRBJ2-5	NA	TGTGCCAGCAGTAGGCGGGGGGGCCAGGAGACCCAGTACTTC	CASSRRGGQETQYF
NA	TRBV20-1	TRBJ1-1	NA	TGCAGTGCTTCCTTTAACACTGAAGCTTTCTTT	CSASFNTEAFF
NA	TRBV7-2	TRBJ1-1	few	TGTGCCAGCAGCTTAGCACCTAAGGGGCGCGCCACTGAAGCTTTCTTT	CASSLAPKGRATEAFF
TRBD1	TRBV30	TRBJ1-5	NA	TGTGCCTGGAGTGTGGGACAGGGCAATCAGCCCCAGCATTTT	CAWSVGQGNQPQHF
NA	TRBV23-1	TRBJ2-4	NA	TGCGCCAGCAGCAAACAGGAGACTGAAAACATTCAGTACTTC	CASSKQETENIQYF
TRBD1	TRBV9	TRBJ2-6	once	TGTGCCAGCAGCGAGTCGGCGACGACAGGGGTTGGCTCTGGGGCCAACGTCCTGACTTTC	CASSESATTGVGSGANVLTF
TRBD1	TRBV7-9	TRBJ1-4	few	TGTGCCAGCAGTTCACAGGGGGCGTATGAAAAACTGTTTTTT	CASSSQGAYEKLFF
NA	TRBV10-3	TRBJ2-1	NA	TGTGCCATCGGAGAGGACAGGGAGGGCCATGAGCAGTTCTTC	CAIGEDREGHEQFF
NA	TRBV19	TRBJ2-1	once	TGTGCCAGTAGTATTCCAGGGTTCTACAATGAGCAGTTCTTC	CASSIPGFYNEQFF
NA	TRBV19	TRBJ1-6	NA	TGTGCCAGCCAACTAGACAGGTTGTATAATTCACCCCTCCACTTT	CASQLDRLYNSPLHF
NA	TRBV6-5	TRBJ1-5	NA	TGTGCCAGCAGTTCCGCGTATGACAGTAATCAGCCCCAGCATTTT	CASSSAYDSNQPQHF
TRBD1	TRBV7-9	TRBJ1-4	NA	TGTGCCAGCAGCACCGGGACAGGGACCAATGAAAAACTGTTTTTT	CASSTGTGTNEKLFF
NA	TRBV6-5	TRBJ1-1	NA	TGTGCCAGCAGAACAGGTTCCAACACTGAAGCTTTCTTT	CASRTGSNTEAFF
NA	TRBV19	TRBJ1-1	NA	TGTGCCAGTAGTATTCATCGACAGGCTGGACCCACTGAAGCTTTCTTT	CASSIHRQAGPTEAFF
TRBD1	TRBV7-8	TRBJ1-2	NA	TGTGCCAGCAGCTTCCCAGGGGGGATTAACTATGGCTACACCTTC	CASSFPGGINYGYTF
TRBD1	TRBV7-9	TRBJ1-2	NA	TGTGCCAGCAGCCCCGGACAGGGTTCTAACTATGGCTACACCTTC	CASSPGQGSNYGYTF
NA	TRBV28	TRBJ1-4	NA	TGTGCCAGCAGTTTATCCTCGCCTCAGGGATTCTCTGAAAAACTGTTTTTT	CASSLSSPQGFSEKLFF
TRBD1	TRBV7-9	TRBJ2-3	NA	TGTGCCAGCAGCTGGACAGGGTCAAACACAGATACGCAGTATTTT	CASSWTGSNTDTQYF
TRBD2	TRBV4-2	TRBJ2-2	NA	TGTGCCAGCAGCCAAAGGACTAGCGGGGGGGGTGACACCGGGGAGCTGTTTTTT	CASSQRTSGGGDTGELFF
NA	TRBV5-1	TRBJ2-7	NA	TGCGCCAGCAGCGGAACAGGCCGAGCCTACGAGCAGTACTTC	CASSGTGRAYEQYF